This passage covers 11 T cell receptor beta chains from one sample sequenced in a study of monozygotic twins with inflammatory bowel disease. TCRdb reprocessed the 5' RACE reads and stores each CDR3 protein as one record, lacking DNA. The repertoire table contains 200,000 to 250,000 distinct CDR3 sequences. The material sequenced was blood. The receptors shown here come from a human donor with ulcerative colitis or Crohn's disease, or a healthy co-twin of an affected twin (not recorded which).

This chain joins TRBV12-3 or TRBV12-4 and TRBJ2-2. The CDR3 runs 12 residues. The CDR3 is CASSGNTGELFF.

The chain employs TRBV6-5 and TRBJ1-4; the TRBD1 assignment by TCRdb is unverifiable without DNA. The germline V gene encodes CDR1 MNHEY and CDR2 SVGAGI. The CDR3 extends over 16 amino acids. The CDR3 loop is CASSSRGTGGSEKLFF.

The CDR3 here is CASSLARQGKNTEAFF. V usage is TRBV11-2 and J usage is TRBJ1-1; absent DNA, TCRdb's TRBD1 call cannot be checked. The CDR3 totals 16 residues. Germline values: CDR1 SGHAT, CDR2 FQNNGV.

The CDR3 is CAISDSGGVANTGELFF. The V gene is TRBV10-3, the J gene TRBJ2-2; the TRBD2 assignment by TCRdb is unverifiable without DNA. This CDR3 spans 17 amino acids. Germline V gene data show CDR1 as ENHRY and CDR2 as SYGVKD.

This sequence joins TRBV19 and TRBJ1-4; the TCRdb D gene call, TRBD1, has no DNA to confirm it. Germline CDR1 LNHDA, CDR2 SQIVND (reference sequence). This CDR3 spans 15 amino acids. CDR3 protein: CASSFFGGTSEKLFF.

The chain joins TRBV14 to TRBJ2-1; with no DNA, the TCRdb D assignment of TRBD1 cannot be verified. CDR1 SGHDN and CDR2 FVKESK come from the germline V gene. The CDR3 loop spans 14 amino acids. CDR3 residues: CASSPGGLAYEQFF. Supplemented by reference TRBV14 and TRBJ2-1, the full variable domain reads EAGVTQFPSHSVIEKGQTVTLRCDPISGHDNLYWYRRVMGKEIKFLLHFVKESKQDESGMPNNRFLAERTGGTYSTLKVQPAELEDSGVYFCASSPGGLAYEQFFGPGTRLTVL.

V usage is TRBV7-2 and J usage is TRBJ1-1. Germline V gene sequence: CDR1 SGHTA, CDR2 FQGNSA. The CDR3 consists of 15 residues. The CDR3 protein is CASSLSGLTNTEAFF.

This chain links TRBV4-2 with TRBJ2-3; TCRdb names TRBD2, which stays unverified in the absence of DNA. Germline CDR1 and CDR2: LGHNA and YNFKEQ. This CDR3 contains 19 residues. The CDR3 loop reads CASSQVGPKLAGAADTQYF.

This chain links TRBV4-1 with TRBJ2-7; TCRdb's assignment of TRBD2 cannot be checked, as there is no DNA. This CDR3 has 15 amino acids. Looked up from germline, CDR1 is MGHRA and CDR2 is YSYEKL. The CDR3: CASSQEGRQTYEQYF.

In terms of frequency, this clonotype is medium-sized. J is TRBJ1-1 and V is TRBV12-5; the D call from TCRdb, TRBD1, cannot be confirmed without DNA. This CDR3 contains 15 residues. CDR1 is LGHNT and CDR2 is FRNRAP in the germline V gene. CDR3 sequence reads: CASGLVTGANTEAFF.

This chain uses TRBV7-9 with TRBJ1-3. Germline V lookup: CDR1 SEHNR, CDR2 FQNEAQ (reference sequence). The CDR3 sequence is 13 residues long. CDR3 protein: CASSPAGGNTIYF. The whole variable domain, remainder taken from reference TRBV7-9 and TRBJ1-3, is DTGVSQNPRHKITKRGQNVTFRCDPISEHNRLYWYRQTLGQGPEFLTYFQNEAQLEKSRLLSDRFSAERPKGSFSTLEIQRTEQGDSAMYLCASSPAGGNTIYFGEGSWLTVV.